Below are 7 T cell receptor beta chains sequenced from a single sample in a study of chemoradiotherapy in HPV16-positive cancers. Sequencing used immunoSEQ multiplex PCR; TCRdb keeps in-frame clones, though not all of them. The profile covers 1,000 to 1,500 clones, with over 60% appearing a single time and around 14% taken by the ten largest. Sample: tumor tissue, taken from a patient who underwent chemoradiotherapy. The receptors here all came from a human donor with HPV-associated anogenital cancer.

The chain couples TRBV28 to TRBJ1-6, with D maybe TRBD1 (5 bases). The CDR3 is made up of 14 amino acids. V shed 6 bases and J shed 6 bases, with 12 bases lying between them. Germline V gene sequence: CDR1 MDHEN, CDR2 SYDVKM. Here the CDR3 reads CASSPEGSNSPLHF. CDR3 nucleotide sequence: TGTGCCAGCAGCCCTGAGGGGAGTAATTCACCCCTCCACTTT.

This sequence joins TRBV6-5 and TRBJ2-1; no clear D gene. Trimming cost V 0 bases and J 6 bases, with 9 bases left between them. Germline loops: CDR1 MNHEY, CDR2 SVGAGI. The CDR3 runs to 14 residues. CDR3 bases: TGTGCCAGCAGTTACTCAGGGATGGGCAATGAGCAGTTCTTC. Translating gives CASSYSGMGNEQFF.

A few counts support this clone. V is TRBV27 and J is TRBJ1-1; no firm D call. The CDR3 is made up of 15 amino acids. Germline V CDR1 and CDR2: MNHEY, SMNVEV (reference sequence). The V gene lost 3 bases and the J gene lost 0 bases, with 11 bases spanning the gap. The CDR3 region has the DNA TGTGCCAGCAGTTTCTCAGAGGATATGAACACTGAAGCTTTCTTT. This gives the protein CASSFSEDMNTEAFF.

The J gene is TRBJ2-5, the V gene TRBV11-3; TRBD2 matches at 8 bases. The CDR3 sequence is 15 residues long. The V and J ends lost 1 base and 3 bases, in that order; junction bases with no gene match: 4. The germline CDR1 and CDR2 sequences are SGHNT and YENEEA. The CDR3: CASSLGTSREETQYF. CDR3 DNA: TGTGCCAGCAGCTTAGGGACTAGCAGGGAAGAGACCCAGTACTTC.

This CDR3 reads CAISEGPTPYEQYF. The CDR3 DNA is TGTGCCATCAGTGAGGGGCCCACTCCCTACGAGCAGTACTTC. The chain uses TRBV10-3 and TRBJ2-7; D gene ambiguous. The CDR3 totals 14 residues. Per germline, CDR1 ENHRY and CDR2 SYGVKD. Deletions cut 2 bases from V and 2 bases from J, with 10 bases between.

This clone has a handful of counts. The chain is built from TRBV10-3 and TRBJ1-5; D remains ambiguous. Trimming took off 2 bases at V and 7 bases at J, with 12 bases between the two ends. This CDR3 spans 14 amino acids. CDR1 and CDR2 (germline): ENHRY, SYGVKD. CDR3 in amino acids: CAISETPGRQPQHF. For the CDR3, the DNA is TGTGCCATCAGTGAGACCCCCGGCAGACAGCCCCAGCATTTT.

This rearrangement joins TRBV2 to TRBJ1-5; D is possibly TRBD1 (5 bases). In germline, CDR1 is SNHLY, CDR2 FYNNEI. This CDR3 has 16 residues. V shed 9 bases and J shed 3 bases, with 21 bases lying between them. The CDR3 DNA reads TGTGCCAGTCAACAGTACGGGACGGAGGACAATCAGCCCCAGCATTTT. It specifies CASQQYGTEDNQPQHF.